Presented here are 12 T cell receptor beta chains from one specimen sequenced in a study of naive and memory T cell subsets. Two oligonucleotides, mixed equimolar, formed the beta constant-region primer covering TRBC1 and TRBC2. TCRdb processed the UMI-ligation and nested PCR reads anew with MiXCR; each CDR3 protein has one entry. The table includes 130,000 to 150,000 distinct CDR3 sequences, over 15% detected once. Sequenced input: naive CD4+ T cells from blood. The origin of the receptors is a human donor in good health.

CDR3 amino acids: CASGRADTQYF. The CDR3 DNA reads TGTGCCAGCGGGAGGGCCGATACGCAGTATTTT. The chain is built from TRBV28 and TRBJ2-3, with 7 bases that match TRBD2. This CDR3 region has 11 residues. V lost 8 bases, J lost 6 bases, and 2 bases stayed unmatched. The germline V gene encodes CDR1 MDHEN and CDR2 SYDVKM. Full variable domain (rest looked up from reference TRBV28 and TRBJ2-3): DVKVTQSSRYLVKRTGEKVFLECVQDMDHENMFWYRQDPGLGLRLIYFSYDVKMKEKGDIPEGYSVSREKKERFSLILESASTNQTSMYLCASGRADTQYFGPGTRLTVL.

This clonotype appeared a few times. The chain is built from TRBV19 and TRBJ1-4, with a weak D call TRBD1 (5 bases). Germline CDR1 and CDR2: LNHDA and SQIVND (reference sequence). This CDR3 contains 14 residues. V lost 6 bases, J lost 7 bases, and 15 bases lay in between. CDR3 residues: CASSQGSLGEKLFF. DNA for the CDR3: TGTGCCAGTAGCCAGGGAAGCCTCGGTGAAAAACTGTTTTTT.

This clonotype appeared a few times. The rearrangement links TRBV7-2 to TRBJ2-7; a weak D match, TRBD2 (6 bases). The V end lost 1 base, the J end lost 3 bases, and 25 bases lay between the germline ends. The CDR3 loop spans 19 amino acids. Per the germline V gene, CDR1 is SGHTA and CDR2 is FQGNSA. The CDR3 region has the DNA TGTGCCAGCAGCTTAGGGGTTGAGAGCGGGCGCGCCAGACTCTACGAGCAGTACTTC. The encoded protein is CASSLGVESGRARLYEQYF.

The sample holds a few counts of this clonotype. V and J are TRBV4-1 and TRBJ2-3, with 10 positions matching TRBD2. Losses at the gene ends were 1 base for V and 1 base for J; bases not matched to a gene: 8. Per germline, CDR1 MGHRA and CDR2 YSYEKL. This CDR3 region has 18 residues. Written as DNA, the CDR3 is TGCGCCAGCAGCCAAGGACGGACCCTAGCGGGAGGCACAGATACGCAGTATTTT. Protein: CASSQGRTLAGGTDTQYF.

A few counts support this clonotype. The chain uses TRBV20-1 and TRBJ1-1, with 8 bases matching TRBD1. The germline gives CDR1 DFQATT, CDR2 SNEGSKA (reference sequence). This CDR3 has 13 amino acids. Trimming removed 8 bases from V and 4 bases from J; junction bases left unmatched: 9. CDR3 protein: CSRYRDRTTEAFF. DNA of the CDR3: TGCAGTCGCTACCGGGACAGGACCACTGAAGCTTTCTTT.

This clonotype was observed a few times. The J gene is TRBJ2-7, the V gene TRBV15; no firm D call. Germline values: CDR1 LNHNV, CDR2 YYDKDF (reference sequence). With 0 bases removed from V and 0 bases from J, the gap between germline ends came to 3 bases. This CDR3 spans 13 amino acids. For the CDR3, the DNA is TGTGCCACCAGCAGAGACCCCTCCTACGAGCAGTACTTC. Translated, it gives CATSRDPSYEQYF.

The V call is TRBV28, the J call TRBJ2-7; either TRBD1 or TRBD2 may supply D (6 bases each). V dropped 6 bases and J dropped 0 bases, with 18 bases sitting between them. Germline V CDR1 and CDR2: MDHEN, SYDVKM. This CDR3 has 16 residues. Here the CDR3 reads CASRSGAARSSYEQYF. For the CDR3, the DNA is TGTGCCAGCAGATCGGGGGCCGCTAGAAGCTCCTACGAGCAGTACTTC.

The gene calls are TRBV7-2 and TRBJ2-7, with a tentative D call TRBD1 (6 bases). There are 15 residues in the CDR3. V lost 1 base and J 4 bases, leaving 14 bases between the germline ends. CDR1 is SGHTA, CDR2 FQGNSA, per germline. CDR3 in DNA: TGTGCCAGCAGCTTAGTCGTGGGGGCTGAATACGAGCAGTACTTC. It specifies CASSLVVGAEYEQYF.

This clonotype was found a few times. The V gene is TRBV10-3, the J gene TRBJ1-1, with unresolved D. Trimming stripped 2 bases from V and 1 base from J, with 14 bases between. The germline CDR1 and CDR2 sequences are ENHRY and SYGVKD. This CDR3 region has 16 residues. The DNA for the CDR3 is TGTGCCATCAGTGAGGCAGAGGACGGACCGAACACTGAAGCTTTCTTT. Its translation: CAISEAEDGPNTEAFF.

The J gene is TRBJ2-3, the V gene TRBV11-2; perhaps D is TRBD1 or TRBD2 (7 bases each). The germline V gene has CDR1 SGHAT and CDR2 FQNNGV. The V end lost 3 bases, the J end lost 5 bases, and 24 bases lay between the germline ends. The CDR3 length is 18 residues. CDR3 in DNA: TGTGCCAGCAGCTTTCAGGGAGGGCCTGGACAGGTCCAAGATACGCAGTATTTT. Encoded protein: CASSFQGGPGQVQDTQYF. Full variable domain (missing parts from reference TRBV11-2 and TRBJ2-3): EAGVAQSPRYKIIEKRQSVAFWCNPISGHATLYWYQQILGQGPKLLIQFQNNGVVDDSQLPKDRFSAERLKGVDSTLKIQPAKLEDSAVYLCASSFQGGPGQVQDTQYFGPGTRLTVL.

This clonotype was recorded a few times. The chain has TRBV12-3 or TRBV12-4 and TRBJ1-1; D remains ambiguous. Trimming removed 5 bases from V and 2 bases from J, with 12 bases in between. This CDR3 is built from 14 residues. CDR3 sequence (DNA): TGTGCCAGCAGTACTTCAGCCTTCAACACTGAAGCTTTCTTT. Protein product: CASSTSAFNTEAFF.

In the case of this clonotype: An end of the junction differs from the germline gene, which may be a read error. The chain recombines TRBV28 with TRBJ1-6; TRBD1 is a possible D gene (5 bases). From germline, CDR1 is MDHEN and CDR2 SYDVKM. CDR3 size: 14 residues. In DNA form, the CDR3 reads TGTGCCAGCAGTACTGACAGCGGAAATTCACCCCTCAACTTT. Translated: CASSTDSGNSPLNF. The variable domain in full, completed from reference TRBV28 and TRBJ1-6, reads DVKVTQSSRYLVKRTGEKVFLECVQDMDHENMFWYRQDPGLGLRLIYFSYDVKMKEKGDIPEGYSVSREKKERFSLILESASTNQTSMYLCASSTDSGNSPLNFGNGTRLTVT.